The rows below give T cell receptor beta chains drawn from one sample of a study of CD8+ T cells in alopecia areata. Only in-frame clones appear in the TCRdb table, and some are missing; sequencing was by immunoSEQ multiplex PCR. The table has 130,000 or so clones, roughly 86% seen once. The material sequenced was CD8+ T cells sorted from blood, taken at week 4, from a patient treated with tofacitinib. Every receptor here comes from a human donor with alopecia areata. Both conserved end residues are part of each CDR3. Fields, in order: CDR3 protein, CDR3 DNA, J gene, clone size, D gene, V gene. The D gene is left open where the match is weak. Only part of the rows carry a size: once, few, many, or a class if the clone is expanded.

cdr3_aa: CASSAHSHTYEQYF
cdr3_nt: TGTGCCAGCAGCGCCCACTCCCACACCTACGAGCAGTACTTC
j_call: TRBJ2-7
clone_size: NA
d_call: NA
v_call: TRBV11-2

cdr3_aa: CASSHIGDTGELFF
cdr3_nt: TGCGCCAGCAGCCATATAGGTGACACCGGGGAGCTGTTTTTT
j_call: TRBJ2-2
clone_size: NA
d_call: NA
v_call: TRBV4-1

cdr3_aa: CASSFGVSLADEQYF
cdr3_nt: TGTGCCAGCAGTTTTGGGGTCTCCCTCGCCGACGAGCAGTACTTC
j_call: TRBJ2-7
clone_size: NA
d_call: NA
v_call: TRBV27

cdr3_aa: CASFGGADTEAFF
cdr3_nt: TGTGCCAGTTTTGGGGGCGCTGACACTGAAGCTTTCTTT
j_call: TRBJ1-1
clone_size: NA
d_call: NA
v_call: TRBV7-9

cdr3_aa: CASSPDRGSYNEQFF
cdr3_nt: TGCGCCAGCAGCCCGGACAGGGGGTCCTACAATGAGCAGTTCTTC
j_call: TRBJ2-1
clone_size: NA
d_call: TRBD1
v_call: TRBV5-1

cdr3_aa: CASSYTHTDGYTF
cdr3_nt: TGTGCCAGCAGTTACACCCACACGGATGGCTACACCTTC
j_call: TRBJ1-2
clone_size: few
d_call: NA
v_call: TRBV6-5

cdr3_aa: CASSLGLAGPTRELFF
cdr3_nt: TGTGCCAGCAGCCTGGGACTAGCGGGTCCCACTCGGGAGCTGTTTTTT
j_call: TRBJ2-2
clone_size: NA
d_call: TRBD2
v_call: TRBV7-3

cdr3_aa: CASLGASGRASEQFF
cdr3_nt: TGTGCCAGCCTGGGGGCTAGCGGGCGAGCGAGTGAGCAGTTCTTC
j_call: TRBJ2-1
clone_size: NA
d_call: TRBD2
v_call: TRBV6-5

cdr3_aa: CASSFGQGVGSGANVLTF
cdr3_nt: TGTGCCAGCAGCTTTGGACAGGGCGTCGGGTCTGGGGCCAACGTCCTGACTTTC
j_call: TRBJ2-6
clone_size: NA
d_call: TRBD1
v_call: TRBV7-6

cdr3_aa: CASRPGVRDYGYTF
cdr3_nt: TGTGCCAGCAGGCCAGGGGTGCGGGACTATGGCTACACCTTC
j_call: TRBJ1-2
clone_size: NA
d_call: NA
v_call: TRBV27

cdr3_aa: CASWGGGASNEQFF
cdr3_nt: TGTGCCAGCTGGGGAGGGGGCGCTTCCAATGAGCAGTTCTTC
j_call: TRBJ2-1
clone_size: NA
d_call: NA
v_call: TRBV7-9

cdr3_aa: CSVDGRAGTDTQYF
cdr3_nt: TGCAGCGTTGACGGGAGGGCCGGCACAGATACGCAGTATTTT
j_call: TRBJ2-3
clone_size: NA
d_call: TRBD2
v_call: TRBV29-1

cdr3_aa: CASSFYQAGGDEQYF
cdr3_nt: TGTGCCAGCAGCTTTTATCAGGCAGGGGGAGATGAGCAGTACTTC
j_call: TRBJ2-7
clone_size: NA
d_call: TRBD1
v_call: TRBV13

cdr3_aa: CATSRDRGNTGELFF
cdr3_nt: TGTGCCACCAGCAGAGACAGGGGGAACACCGGGGAGCTGTTTTTT
j_call: TRBJ2-2
clone_size: NA
d_call: NA
v_call: TRBV15

cdr3_aa: CASSSPAGTDTDTQYF
cdr3_nt: TGTGCCAGCAGCTCCCCGGCCGGGACCGATACAGATACGCAGTATTTT
j_call: TRBJ2-3
clone_size: NA
d_call: NA
v_call: TRBV7-6

cdr3_aa: CASSFSSSGRESLADTQYF
cdr3_nt: TGCGCCAGCAGCTTTTCCTCAAGCGGGAGGGAATCATTAGCAGATACGCAGTATTTT
j_call: TRBJ2-3
clone_size: NA
d_call: TRBD2
v_call: TRBV5-1

cdr3_aa: CASSWLGTGTEAFF
cdr3_nt: TGTGCCAGCAGCTGGTTAGGGACAGGCACTGAAGCTTTCTTT
j_call: TRBJ1-1
clone_size: NA
d_call: TRBD1
v_call: TRBV7-2

cdr3_aa: CASSEGRDPEAFF
cdr3_nt: TGTGCCAGCAGTGAAGGGAGGGATCCCGAAGCTTTCTTT
j_call: TRBJ1-1
clone_size: once
d_call: NA
v_call: TRBV2

cdr3_aa: CASSLGGGGTDTQYF
cdr3_nt: TGTGCCAGCAGCTTAGGGGGCGGGGGGACAGATACGCAGTATTTT
j_call: TRBJ2-3
clone_size: NA
d_call: TRBD2
v_call: TRBV7-8

cdr3_aa: CSVPGTGNYGYTF
cdr3_nt: TGCAGCGTACCCGGAACAGGGAACTATGGCTACACCTTC
j_call: TRBJ1-2
clone_size: NA
d_call: NA
v_call: TRBV29-1

cdr3_aa: CSARDSYEQYF
cdr3_nt: TGCAGTGCTAGGGACTCCTACGAGCAGTACTTC
j_call: TRBJ2-7
clone_size: NA
d_call: NA
v_call: TRBV20-1

cdr3_aa: CASSLLGNPNYGYTF
cdr3_nt: TGTGCCAGCAGCTTGCTAGGGAATCCTAACTATGGCTACACCTTC
j_call: TRBJ1-2
clone_size: NA
d_call: NA
v_call: TRBV5-6

cdr3_aa: CSVARDSSTYEQYF
cdr3_nt: TGCAGCGTTGCCCGGGACAGTTCTACCTACGAGCAGTACTTC
j_call: TRBJ2-7
clone_size: few
d_call: TRBD1
v_call: TRBV29-1

cdr3_aa: CASRAQTSYEQYF
cdr3_nt: TGCGCCAGCAGAGCACAGACTTCCTACGAGCAGTACTTC
j_call: TRBJ2-7
clone_size: NA
d_call: NA
v_call: TRBV5-1

cdr3_aa: CSVEDPEEAGLEADTQYF
cdr3_nt: TGCAGCGTTGAAGATCCCGAGGAAGCGGGCCTAGAGGCAGATACGCAGTATTTT
j_call: TRBJ2-3
clone_size: once
d_call: NA
v_call: TRBV29-1

cdr3_aa: CSVEGGQTYEQYF
cdr3_nt: TGCAGCGTTGAGGGGGGACAGACCTACGAGCAGTACTTC
j_call: TRBJ2-7
clone_size: NA
d_call: NA
v_call: TRBV29-1

cdr3_aa: CAWSRGWTEAFF
cdr3_nt: TGTGCCTGGAGTCGGGGGTGGACTGAAGCTTTCTTT
j_call: TRBJ1-1
clone_size: few
d_call: NA
v_call: TRBV30

cdr3_aa: CASSQDGGSGETQYF
cdr3_nt: TGCGCCAGCAGCCAAGACGGGGGATCCGGGGAGACCCAGTACTTC
j_call: TRBJ2-5
clone_size: NA
d_call: NA
v_call: TRBV4-1

cdr3_aa: CASSIPGQNTEAFF
cdr3_nt: TGTGCCAGCAGCATACCGGGACAGAACACTGAAGCTTTCTTT
j_call: TRBJ1-1
clone_size: NA
d_call: NA
v_call: TRBV5-4

cdr3_aa: CASSFLRGPQYF
cdr3_nt: TGTGCCAGCAGCTTTTTGCGGGGCCCGCAGTATTTT
j_call: TRBJ2-3
clone_size: NA
d_call: NA
v_call: TRBV7-9

cdr3_aa: CSVVGLASYEQYF
cdr3_nt: TGCAGCGTTGTCGGCCTAGCGAGCTACGAGCAGTACTTC
j_call: TRBJ2-7
clone_size: few
d_call: NA
v_call: TRBV29-1

cdr3_aa: CATSIGSGAYEQYF
cdr3_nt: TGTGCCACCAGCATTGGTTCAGGGGCCTACGAGCAGTACTTC
j_call: TRBJ2-7
clone_size: NA
d_call: NA
v_call: TRBV15

cdr3_aa: CSLDLAGSNNEQFF
cdr3_nt: TGCAGCCTCGATCTAGCGGGAAGCAACAATGAGCAGTTCTTC
j_call: TRBJ2-1
clone_size: once
d_call: TRBD2
v_call: TRBV29-1

cdr3_aa: CSVPGQYNEQFF
cdr3_nt: TGCAGCGTGCCGGGACAATACAATGAGCAGTTCTTC
j_call: TRBJ2-1
clone_size: few
d_call: NA
v_call: TRBV29-1

cdr3_aa: CAWSVRPIEQFF
cdr3_nt: TGTGCCTGGAGTGTACGACCCATAGAGCAGTTCTTC
j_call: TRBJ2-1
clone_size: NA
d_call: NA
v_call: TRBV30

cdr3_aa: CASSFNGPKDGYTF
cdr3_nt: TGTGCCAGCAGTTTTAATGGACCCAAGGACGGCTACACCTTC
j_call: TRBJ1-2
clone_size: once
d_call: NA
v_call: TRBV27

cdr3_aa: CASSSPDENEQFF
cdr3_nt: TGTGCCAGCAGTTCCCCCGATGAGAATGAGCAGTTCTTC
j_call: TRBJ2-1
clone_size: NA
d_call: NA
v_call: TRBV6-6

cdr3_aa: CASSERDCPGIQYF
cdr3_nt: TGTGCCAGCAGCGAACGGGACTGCCCGGGGATTCAGTACTTC
j_call: TRBJ2-4
clone_size: NA
d_call: NA
v_call: TRBV7-4

cdr3_aa: CASQGTYNEQFF
cdr3_nt: TGTGCCAGCCAGGGTACCTACAATGAGCAGTTCTTC
j_call: TRBJ2-1
clone_size: once
d_call: NA
v_call: TRBV2

cdr3_aa: CASSLGSGQRYEQYF
cdr3_nt: TGTGCCAGCAGCTTAGGTTCGGGACAGCGCTACGAGCAGTACTTC
j_call: TRBJ2-7
clone_size: NA
d_call: TRBD1
v_call: TRBV11-2

cdr3_aa: CASSLYLTRGANVLTF
cdr3_nt: TGCGCCAGCAGCTTGTACCTCACCCGAGGGGCCAACGTCCTGACTTTC
j_call: TRBJ2-6
clone_size: once
d_call: NA
v_call: TRBV5-1

cdr3_aa: CSVDEGFYGYTF
cdr3_nt: TGCAGCGTTGATGAAGGTTTCTATGGCTACACCTTC
j_call: TRBJ1-2
clone_size: NA
d_call: NA
v_call: TRBV29-1

cdr3_aa: CASSLVTSGELYEQYF
cdr3_nt: TGTGCCAGCAGCTTAGTCACTAGCGGGGAGCTCTACGAGCAGTACTTC
j_call: TRBJ2-7
clone_size: NA
d_call: TRBD2
v_call: TRBV11-2

cdr3_aa: CASSLGKDTQYF
cdr3_nt: TGTGCCAGCAGCTTGGGGAAAGATACGCAGTATTTT
j_call: TRBJ2-3
clone_size: NA
d_call: NA
v_call: TRBV9

cdr3_aa: CATSRDRAENTEAFF
cdr3_nt: TGTGCCACCAGCAGAGATAGGGCTGAAAACACTGAAGCTTTCTTT
j_call: TRBJ1-1
clone_size: NA
d_call: NA
v_call: TRBV15

cdr3_aa: CSGMTGGLTEAFF
cdr3_nt: TGCAGCGGTATGACAGGGGGTTTGACTGAAGCTTTCTTT
j_call: TRBJ1-1
clone_size: NA
d_call: TRBD1
v_call: TRBV29-1

cdr3_aa: CAGGTTANEQFF
cdr3_nt: TGTGCGGGAGGGACTACTGCCAATGAGCAGTTCTTC
j_call: TRBJ2-1
clone_size: once
d_call: TRBD2
v_call: TRBV6-6